This T cell receptor beta chain was profiled in a study of blood T cells in healthy people across ages. General study points: Among long-lived donors, naive CD4+ cells were more numerous and diversity higher than in aged donors.

A note on this clonotype: Antigen specificity is unknown.

Germline values: CDR1 SNHLY, CDR2 FYNNEI. CDR3 length: 15 residues. J gave up 2 bases and V 3 bases, and 4 bases lay outside the gene matches. Sample-barcoded 5' priming and a J-beta primer mix drove a second PCR of roughly 7 to 11 cycles. MiXCR was run by TCRdb on the 5' RACE reads, yielding one entry per CDR3 protein. This sample has about a million distinct CDR3 sequences; around 46% occur once, and the top ten carry roughly 12%. Material: blood. The V and J genes are TRBV2 and TRBJ1-5, with 7 bases lining up with TRBD1. This TCR was sampled from a man aged 25 to 45 in good health. The CDR3 nucleotides are TGTGCCAGCAGTGACGAGGGGGCTCGCAATCAGCCCCAGCATTTT. It translates to CASSDEGARNQPQHF.